These 8 T cell receptor beta chains came from one sample sequenced in a study of early T cells in non-severe SARS-CoV-2 infection. Each CDR3 protein gets one entry after TCRdb re-called the 5' RACE reads with MiXCR. This sample has about 50,000 distinct CDR3 sequences, with around 14% found just once. The sequenced sample consisted of whole blood. All receptors come from an adult who was a healthcare worker with PCR-confirmed SARS-CoV-2 infection or an uninfected control (not recorded which).

This clonotype was picked up a small number of times. The chain recombines TRBV5-1 with TRBJ2-3; D is ambiguous. Trimming took 2 bases from V and 2 from J, leaving 12 bases between them. Germline lookup yields CDR1 SGHRS and CDR2 YFSETQ. The CDR3 totals 15 residues. The CDR3 coding sequence is TGCGCCAGCAGCTTCTCTGCGCCCCTCACAGATACGCAGTATTTT. Its protein product is CASSFSAPLTDTQYF.

This clonotype was detected only a few times. The chain recombines TRBV4-1 with TRBJ2-1; 9 bases fit TRBD1. Germline CDR1 reads MGHRA; CDR2 reads YSYEKL. This CDR3 is built from 16 residues. V lost 4 bases, J lost 7 bases, and 11 bases stayed unmatched. The CDR3 reads CASSPSPGQGANEQFF. The CDR3 DNA sequence: TGCGCCAGCAGCCCGTCGCCGGGACAGGGAGCAAATGAGCAGTTCTTC.

The chain carries TRBV23-1 and TRBJ2-7; 7 nucleotides match TRBD2. TRBV23-1 is placed among ORFs of uncertain function. This CDR3 region has 13 residues. In DNA, the CDR3 is TGCGACGAGGGGAGGGCGACCCCCTACGAGCAGTACTTC. It encodes CDEGRATPYEQYF.

The rearrangement links TRBV11-2 to TRBJ1-1; 9 bases are shared with TRBD1. Germline V lookup: CDR1 SGHAT, CDR2 FQNNGV. The CDR3 contains 14 residues. The trim removed 4 bases at V and 3 bases at J, leaving 3 bases unmatched. The DNA for the CDR3 is TGTGCCAGCAGCTGGGGACAGGGCTACACTGAAGCTTTCTTT. Protein sequence: CASSWGQGYTEAFF.

This clonotype appeared a few times. The chain has TRBV5-1 and TRBJ2-2; D ambiguous. The CDR3 extends over 16 amino acids. Per germline, CDR1 SGHRS and CDR2 YFSETQ. Trimming took 0 bases from V and 1 from J, leaving 10 bases between them. The DNA for the CDR3 is TGCGCCAGCAGCTTGGGGTTGAGGCGGAACACCGGGGAGCTGTTTTTT. Amino acids: CASSLGLRRNTGELFF. Drawing the rest from reference TRBV5-1 and TRBJ2-2, the complete variable domain is KAGVTQTPRYLIKTRGQQVTLSCSPISGHRSVSWYQQTPGQGLQFLFEYFSETQRNKGNFPGRFSGRQFSNSRSEMNVSTLELGDSALYLCASSLGLRRNTGELFFGEGSRLTVL.

This clonotype was seen a few times. The chain joins TRBV6-6 to TRBJ2-2, with D possibly matching TRBD1 (6 bases). V was pared by 5 bases and J by 7 bases, with 23 bases between. There are 17 residues in the CDR3. Germline V CDR1 and CDR2: MNHNY, SVGAGI (reference sequence). CDR3 in DNA: TGTGCCAGCAGTACCCCGACAGGCGCCTCTGAGGACGGGGAGCTGTTTTTT. It is translated as CASSTPTGASEDGELFF.

This clonotype was recorded many times. The gene calls are TRBV27 and TRBJ1-3, with D possibly matching TRBD1 (5 bases). Germline V CDR1 and CDR2: MNHEY, SMNVEV (reference sequence). The CDR3 extends over 13 amino acids. The V and J ends lost 7 bases and 8 bases respectively, with 15 bases between them. The CDR3: CASKAVGTDTIYF. CDR3 coding DNA: TGTGCCAGCAAAGCAGTCGGGACGGACACCATATATTTT.

With regard to this clonotype: An end of the junction does not agree with germline; a read error may underlie this. The chain combines TRBV13 with TRBJ2-6, with a possible D match to TRBD1 (6 bases). The germline CDR1 and CDR2 sequences are PRHDT and FYEKMQ (reference sequence). This CDR3 contains 15 residues. In DNA, the CDR3 is TGTGCCAGCACCTTACAGGGTTCTGGGGCCAACGTCCTGACTTTC. Translated, it gives CASTLQGSGANVLTF.